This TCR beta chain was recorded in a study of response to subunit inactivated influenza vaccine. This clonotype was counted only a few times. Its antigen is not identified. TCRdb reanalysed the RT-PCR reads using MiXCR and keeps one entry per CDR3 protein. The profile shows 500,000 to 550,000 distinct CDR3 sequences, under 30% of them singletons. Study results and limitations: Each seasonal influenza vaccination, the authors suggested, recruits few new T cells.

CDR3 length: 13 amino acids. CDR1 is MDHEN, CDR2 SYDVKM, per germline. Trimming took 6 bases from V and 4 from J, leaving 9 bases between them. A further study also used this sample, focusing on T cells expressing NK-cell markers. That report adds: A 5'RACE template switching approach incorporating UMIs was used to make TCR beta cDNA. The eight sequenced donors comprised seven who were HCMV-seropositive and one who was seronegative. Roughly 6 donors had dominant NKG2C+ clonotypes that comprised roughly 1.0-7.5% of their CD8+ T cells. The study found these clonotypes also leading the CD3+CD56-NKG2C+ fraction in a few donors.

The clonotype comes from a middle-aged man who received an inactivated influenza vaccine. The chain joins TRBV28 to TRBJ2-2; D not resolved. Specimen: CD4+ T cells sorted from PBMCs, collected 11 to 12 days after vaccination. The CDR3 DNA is TGTGCCAGCAGCCCCGTTACCACCGGGGAGCTGTTTTTT. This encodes CASSPVTTGELFF.